Presented here are 26 T cell receptor beta chains from one specimen sequenced in a study of T cell responses to AZD1222 COVID-19 vaccine. Method: immunoSEQ multiplex PCR; TCRdb's copy keeps in-frame clones and lacks some. The sample has tens of thousands of clones; approximately 89% are singletons. This specimen consisted of peripheral blood, obtained on day 0 of AZD1222 vaccination. The source is an adult in good health.

This chain connects TRBV15 to TRBJ2-1; TRBD2 matches at 12 bases. Germline CDR1 and CDR2: LNHNV and YYDKDF (reference sequence). This CDR3 spans 16 amino acids. Germline trimming cut 1 base from V and 8 bases from J; bases unmatched to any gene: 6. This CDR3 reads CATSRVLAGGYYEQFF. CDR3 in DNA: TGTGCCACCAGCAGAGTACTAGCGGGAGGTTACTATGAGCAGTTCTTC.

The chain carries TRBV10-3 and TRBJ1-6, with a tentative D call TRBD1 (6 bases). The CDR3 runs to 14 residues. Germline loops: CDR1 ENHRY, CDR2 SYGVKD. With 6 bases removed from V and 10 bases from J, the gap between germline ends came to 16 bases. The CDR3 DNA is TGTGCCATCAGCGGTAGTGGGAGGGGGTCACCCCTCCACTTT. Its protein product is CAISGSGRGSPLHF.

This chain uses TRBV2 with TRBJ2-7, with D possibly matching TRBD1 (6 bases). Germline values: CDR1 SNHLY, CDR2 FYNNEI. This CDR3 region has 14 residues. The V and J ends lost 3 bases and 1 base respectively, with 10 bases between them. The CDR3 sequence: CASSDSDRSYEQYF. For the CDR3, the DNA is TGTGCCAGCAGTGACTCAGACAGGTCCTACGAGCAGTACTTC.

This clone was detected only once. The rearrangement joins TRBV19 to TRBJ2-7, with 10 bases that match TRBD1. From germline, CDR1 is LNHDA and CDR2 SQIVND (reference sequence). The V gene end was trimmed by 4 bases and the J gene end by 5 bases; junction bases not matched to a gene: 2. The CDR3 totals 13 residues. CDR3 bases: TGTGCCAGTAGTAGGGACAGGGGACACGAGCAGTACTTC. Translation gives CASSRDRGHEQYF.

A remark on this clone: At the DNA level, this CDR3 is encoded by other sequences in the same sample as well. This sequence joins TRBV7-9 and TRBJ2-7; D uncertain. This CDR3 has 13 residues. Deletions cut 5 bases from V and 2 bases from J, with 10 bases between. Germline V gene lookup returns CDR1 SEHNR and CDR2 FQNEAQ (reference sequence). As DNA, the CDR3 is TGTGCCAGCAGCCCTAGAGGACCCTACGAGCAGTACTTC. It translates to CASSPRGPYEQYF. The full variable domain, in which reference TRBV7-9 and TRBJ2-7 provide the parts outside the CDR3, is DTGVSQNPRHKITKRGQNVTFRCDPISEHNRLYWYRQTLGQGPEFLTYFQNEAQLEKSRLLSDRFSAERPKGSFSTLEIQRTEQGDSAMYLCASSPRGPYEQYFGPGTRLTVT.

This clone was counted a single time. The V call is TRBV5-5, the J call TRBJ2-7; the D is unclear. Trimming took 5 bases from V and 0 from J, leaving 18 bases between them. CDR3 length: 16 amino acids. Per the germline V gene, CDR1 is SGHKS and CDR2 is YYEKEE (reference sequence). CDR3 nucleotide sequence: TGTGCCAGCAGTTCGGCCCCCGGGTCGAGCTCCTACGAGCAGTACTTC. The encoded protein is CASSSAPGSSSYEQYF.

The chain recombines TRBV30 with TRBJ2-1, with TRBD2 matching 9 bases. Germline trimming cut 0 bases from V and 7 bases from J; bases unmatched to any gene: 4. There are 14 residues in the CDR3. In germline, CDR1 is GTSNPN, CDR2 SVGIG (reference sequence). CDR3 nucleotides: TGTGCCTGGAGTGTGCTAGCGGGAAGGAATGAGCAGTTCTTC. Translation: CAWSVLAGRNEQFF.

The chain recombines TRBV6-2 or TRBV6-3 with TRBJ2-5, with 11 bases identical to TRBD2. CDR1 and CDR2 from the germline V gene are MNHEY and SVGEGT. This CDR3 has 16 amino acids. V dropped 4 bases and J dropped 8; count of bases not matched to a gene: 12. Written as DNA, the CDR3 is TGTGCCAGCAGTTTTCCTCAGGGACTAGCGGCTTTCACCCAGTACTTC. Its translation is CASSFPQGLAAFTQYF.

The chain links TRBV4-2 to TRBJ2-1; 10 nucleotides agree with TRBD2. In germline, CDR1 is LGHNA, CDR2 YNFKEQ. CDR3 length equals 16 residues. V lost 5 bases to trimming and J lost 7 bases; unmatched junction nucleotides: 11. CDR3 region: CASSSRTSGAANEQFF. In DNA, the CDR3 is TGTGCCAGCAGCTCCAGGACTAGCGGAGCCGCAAATGAGCAGTTCTTC.

The chain joins TRBV24-1 to TRBJ1-5, with D uncertain. With 1 base removed from V and 0 bases from J, the gap between germline ends came to 12 bases. The CDR3 covers 17 residues. The germline gives CDR1 KGHDR, CDR2 SFDVKD. CDR3 DNA: TGTGCCACCAGTGATTTTGACGGGGATTATAGCAATCAGCCCCAGCATTTT. Translating gives CATSDFDGDYSNQPQHF.

The chain employs TRBV3-1 (or the pseudogene TRBV3-2) and TRBJ2-3; D remains unclear. V lost 3 bases and J lost 0, with 10 bases in between. The germline V gene encodes CDR1 LGHDT and CDR2 YNNKEL (reference sequence). This CDR3 contains 15 residues. The CDR3 coding sequence is TGTGCCAGCAGCCAGACGGGCAGTAGCACAGATACGCAGTATTTT. Its translation is CASSQTGSSTDTQYF.

The rearrangement links TRBV19 to TRBJ2-2, with TRBD1 as a possible D gene (6 bases). CDR3 length: 16 residues. Germline V gives CDR1 LNHDA, CDR2 SQIVND (reference sequence). V was shortened by 6 bases and J by 1 base, with 15 bases between the two germline ends. CDR3 in amino acids: CASSQGRGGNTGELFF. In DNA form, the CDR3 reads TGTGCCAGTAGCCAGGGGAGAGGTGGGAACACCGGGGAGCTGTTTTTT.

This chain links TRBV2 with TRBJ2-2; the D is unclear. CDR3 size: 13 residues. V gave up 4 bases and J gave up 1 base, with 4 bases separating them. Germline CDR1 reads SNHLY; CDR2 reads FYNNEI. This chain's CDR3 is CASSGQNTGELFF. In DNA, the CDR3 is TGTGCCAGCAGTGGACAGAACACCGGGGAGCTGTTTTTT.

This clone turned up a few times. The rearrangement uses TRBV12-3 or TRBV12-4 and TRBJ1-1, with a weak D call TRBD1 (5 bases). CDR3 size: 12 residues. V was shortened by 5 bases and J by 4 bases, with 8 bases between the two germline ends. The CDR3 sequence is CASSLGVTEAFF. For the CDR3, the DNA is TGTGCCAGCAGTCTAGGGGTCACTGAAGCTTTCTTT.

The genes are TRBV5-1 and TRBJ1-2; no reliable D call. Germline lookup yields CDR1 SGHRS and CDR2 YFSETQ. V gave up 0 bases and J gave up 0 bases, with 15 bases separating them. This CDR3 comprises 17 residues. The CDR3: CASSLGDSQSANYGYTF. The CDR3 DNA sequence: TGCGCCAGCAGCTTGGGAGATTCTCAGAGCGCTAACTATGGCTACACCTTC.

This clone turned up a few times. V is TRBV11-3 and J is TRBJ1-2, with 8 bases matching TRBD1. The length of the CDR3 is 16 residues. Germline V gives CDR1 SGHNT, CDR2 YENEEA. V lost 5 bases and J lost 6; bases outside the gene matches: 14. This chain's CDR3 is CASSMDRENLIHGYTF. CDR3 DNA: TGTGCCAGCAGCATGGACAGGGAGAACTTGATCCATGGCTACACCTTC.

This clone has more than one count but fewer than ten. The gene calls are TRBV3-1 (or the pseudogene TRBV3-2) and TRBJ1-2, with D possibly matching TRBD1 (5 bases). V gave up 0 bases and J gave up 4 bases, with 12 bases separating them. The CDR3 extends over 15 amino acids. Per germline, CDR1 LGHDT and CDR2 YNNKEL (reference sequence). CDR3: CASSQDLAGSYGYTF. In DNA form, the CDR3 reads TGTGCCAGCAGCCAAGATTTGGCAGGGAGCTATGGCTACACCTTC.

The chain is built from TRBV9 and TRBJ1-4; D possibly corresponds to TRBD1 (5 bases). The ends were cut back, 3 bases at V and 5 bases at J, with 11 bases in the middle. CDR3 length: 14 amino acids. Germline CDR1 and CDR2: SGDLS and YYNGEE. The CDR3 loop reads CASSAGFSNEKLFF. The CDR3 DNA reads as TGTGCCAGCAGCGCAGGGTTTTCCAATGAAAAACTGTTTTTT.

The chain employs TRBV24-1 and TRBJ1-3; no clear D. Germline assignment: CDR1 KGHDR and CDR2 SFDVKD. V was shortened by 3 bases and J by 0 bases, with 8 bases between the two germline ends. The CDR3 covers 15 residues. Here the CDR3 DNA reads TGTGCCACCAGTGATAACCTTCGCTCTGGAAACACCATATATTTT. Encoded protein: CATSDNLRSGNTIYF.

Of note for this clone: At one of its ends the junction is not consistent with the germline gene, which may arise from a read error. This sequence joins TRBV11-2 and TRBJ2-1; D is undetermined. The CDR3 is made up of 15 amino acids. Germline V CDR1 and CDR2: SGHAT, FQNNGV. The CDR3 reads CANSSLSGVYNEQFF. CDR3 nucleotide sequence: TGTGCCAACAGCTCCCTCTCGGGCGTATACAATGAGCAGTTCTTC. The whole variable domain, remainder taken from reference TRBV11-2 and TRBJ2-1, is EAGVAQSPRYKIIEKRQSVAFWCNPISGHATLYWYQQILGQGPKLLIQFQNNGVVDDSQLPKDRFSAERLKGVDSTLKIQPAKLEDSAVYLCANSSLSGVYNEQFFGPGTRLTVL.

CDR3 amino acids: CASRETLAGTYEQYF. CDR3 bases: TGTGCCAGCAGAGAAACCCTAGCGGGGACCTACGAGCAGTACTTC. The chain joins TRBV7-2 to TRBJ2-7; 9 nucleotides line up with TRBD2. The V segment lost 6 bases and the J segment 2 bases; nucleotides outside the gene matches: 8. Germline CDR1 is SGHTA and CDR2 is FQGNSA. This CDR3 comprises 15 residues.

The chain uses TRBV9 and TRBJ1-2, with a possible D match to TRBD1 (6 bases). This CDR3 has 13 amino acids. V shed 1 base and J shed 8 bases, with 12 bases lying between them. Germline CDR1 SGDLS, CDR2 YYNGEE. In nucleotides, the CDR3 is TGTGCCAGCAGCGTATTGCGGGGGCAAGGCTACACCTTC. Amino acid sequence: CASSVLRGQGYTF. The full variable domain, with the rest looked up from reference TRBV9 and TRBJ1-2, is DSGVTQTPKHLITATGQRVTLRCSPRSGDLSVYWYQQSLDQGLQFLIQYYNGEERAKGNILERFSAQQFPDLHSELNLSSLELGDSALYFCASSVLRGQGYTFGSGTRLTVV.

This chain joins TRBV5-1 and TRBJ1-1; D is unclear. CDR3 length: 15 amino acids. V dropped 0 bases and J dropped 1 base, with 10 bases sitting between them. Germline V CDR1 and CDR2: SGHRS, YFSETQ. CDR3 DNA sequence: TGCGCCAGCAGCTTGGGTGGCAGGCAGAACACTGAAGCTTTCTTT. Encoded protein: CASSLGGRQNTEAFF.

The rearrangement joins TRBV6-5 to TRBJ1-4, with TRBD1 as a possible D gene (5 bases). Germline CDR1 is MNHEY and CDR2 is SVGAGI. This CDR3 is 15 amino acids long. Trimming removed 3 bases at V and 5 bases at J, with 13 bases between. The CDR3 region is CASSYTGGLNEKLFF. DNA of the CDR3: TGTGCCAGCAGTTATACAGGAGGACTAAATGAAAAACTGTTTTTT.

The chain uses TRBV11-2 and TRBJ2-7; 7 bases match TRBD1. The V gene end was trimmed by 5 bases and the J gene end by 0 bases; junction bases not matched to a gene: 7. The CDR3 runs 15 residues. Per germline, CDR1 SGHAT and CDR2 FQNNGV. In DNA, the CDR3 is TGTGCCAGCAGCCCCACAGGGGCCAACTCCTACGAGCAGTACTTC. Its translation: CASSPTGANSYEQYF.

This chain joins TRBV5-4 and TRBJ1-2; a weak D match, TRBD1 (5 bases). Trimming took 3 bases from V and 5 from J, leaving 14 bases between them. Germline V CDR1 and CDR2: SGHNT, YYREEE (reference sequence). The CDR3 runs 14 residues. In DNA form, the CDR3 reads TGTGCCAGCAGCTCGGGGGGGTCCCCGTATGGCTACACCTTC. Amino acid sequence: CASSSGGSPYGYTF.